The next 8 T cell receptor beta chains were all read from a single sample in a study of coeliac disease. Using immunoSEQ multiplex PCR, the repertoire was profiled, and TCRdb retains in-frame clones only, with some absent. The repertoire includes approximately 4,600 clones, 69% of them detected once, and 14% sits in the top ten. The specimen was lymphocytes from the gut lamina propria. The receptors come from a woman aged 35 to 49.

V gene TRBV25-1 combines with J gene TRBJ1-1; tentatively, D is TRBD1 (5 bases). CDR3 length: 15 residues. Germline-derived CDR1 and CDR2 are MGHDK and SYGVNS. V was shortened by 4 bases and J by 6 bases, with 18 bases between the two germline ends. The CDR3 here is CASSALRGREAEAFF. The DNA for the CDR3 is TGTGCCAGCAGTGCCTTAAGGGGTCGGGAGGCTGAAGCTTTCTTT. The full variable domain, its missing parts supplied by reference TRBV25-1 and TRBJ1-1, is EADIYQTPRYLVIGTGKKITLECSQTMGHDKMYWYQQDPGMELHLIHYSYGVNSTEKGDLSSESTVSRIRTEHFPLTLESARPSHTSQYLCASSALRGREAEAFFGQGTRLTVV.

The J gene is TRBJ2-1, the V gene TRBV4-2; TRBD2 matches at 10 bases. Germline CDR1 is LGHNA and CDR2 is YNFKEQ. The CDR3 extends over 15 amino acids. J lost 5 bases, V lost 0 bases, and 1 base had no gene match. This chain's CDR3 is CASSQDTSGNNEQFF. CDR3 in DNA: TGTGCCAGCAGCCAAGACACTAGCGGGAACAATGAGCAGTTCTTC.

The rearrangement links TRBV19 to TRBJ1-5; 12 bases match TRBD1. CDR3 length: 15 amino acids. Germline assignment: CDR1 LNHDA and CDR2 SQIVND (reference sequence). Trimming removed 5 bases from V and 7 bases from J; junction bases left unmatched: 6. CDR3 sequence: CASSSPGQGAQPQHF. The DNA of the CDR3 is TGTGCCAGTAGTTCACCGGGACAGGGGGCACAGCCCCAGCATTTT.

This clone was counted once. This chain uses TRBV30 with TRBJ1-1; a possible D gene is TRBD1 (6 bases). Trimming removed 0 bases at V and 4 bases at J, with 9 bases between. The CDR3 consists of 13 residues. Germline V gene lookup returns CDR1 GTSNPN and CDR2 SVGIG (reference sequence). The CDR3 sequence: CAWSVGGGTEAFF. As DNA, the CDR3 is TGTGCCTGGAGTGTAGGGGGGGGCACTGAAGCTTTCTTT. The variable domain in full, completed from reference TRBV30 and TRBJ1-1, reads SQTIHQWPATLVQPVGSPLSLECTVEGTSNPNLYWYRQAAGRGLQLLFYSVGIGQISSEVPQNLSASRPQDRQFILSSKKLLLSDSGFYLCAWSVGGGTEAFFGQGTRLTVV.

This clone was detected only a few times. In DNA form, the CDR3 reads TGTGCCAGCAGCCCACGACAGTTCTCTGGAAACACCATATATTTT. This gives the protein CASSPRQFSGNTIYF. The V and J genes are TRBV11-2 and TRBJ1-3, with D possibly being TRBD1 (5 bases). The CDR3 has 15 amino acids. Trimming pared 5 bases from V and 0 bases from J, leaving 11 bases between. CDR1 is SGHAT and CDR2 is FQNNGV in the germline V gene.

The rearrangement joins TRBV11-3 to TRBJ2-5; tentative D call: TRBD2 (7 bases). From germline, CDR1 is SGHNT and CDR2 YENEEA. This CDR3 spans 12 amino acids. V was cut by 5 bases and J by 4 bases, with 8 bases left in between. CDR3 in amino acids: CASSGGAETQYF. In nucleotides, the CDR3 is TGTGCCAGCAGCGGGGGGGCAGAGACCCAGTACTTC. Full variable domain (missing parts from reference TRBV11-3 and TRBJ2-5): EAGVVQSPRYKIIEKKQPVAFWCNPISGHNTLYWYLQNLGQGPELLIRYENEEAVDDSQLPKDRFSAERLKGVDSTLKIQPAELGDSAVYLCASSGGAETQYFGPGTRLLVL.

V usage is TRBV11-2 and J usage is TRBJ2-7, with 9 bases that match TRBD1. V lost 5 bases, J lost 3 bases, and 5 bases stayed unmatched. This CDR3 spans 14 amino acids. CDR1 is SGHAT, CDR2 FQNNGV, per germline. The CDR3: CASSPGTGFYEQYF. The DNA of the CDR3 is TGTGCCAGCAGCCCTGGGACAGGGTTCTACGAGCAGTACTTC. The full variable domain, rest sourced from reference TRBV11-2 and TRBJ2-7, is EAGVAQSPRYKIIEKRQSVAFWCNPISGHATLYWYQQILGQGPKLLIQFQNNGVVDDSQLPKDRFSAERLKGVDSTLKIQPAKLEDSAVYLCASSPGTGFYEQYFGPGTRLTVT.

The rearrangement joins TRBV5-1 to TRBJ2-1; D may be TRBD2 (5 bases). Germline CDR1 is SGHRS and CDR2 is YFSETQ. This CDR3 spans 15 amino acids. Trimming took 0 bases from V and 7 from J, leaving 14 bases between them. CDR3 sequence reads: CASSLGDYALNEQFF. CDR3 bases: TGCGCCAGCAGCTTGGGAGACTATGCTTTAAATGAGCAGTTCTTC.